The 20 T cell receptor beta chains given below trace back to one sample, sequenced in a study of OX40 agonist ivuxolimab in advanced cancers. Some clones are missing from TCRdb's copy, which holds only in-frame ones; the method was immunoSEQ multiplex PCR. This table has fewer than 120,000 clones, around 90% appearing once. Sequencing was performed on CD4+ or CD8+ T cells sorted from blood, taken in a trial of the OX40 agonist ivuxolimab. The receptor set was obtained from an adult with an advanced solid tumor such as melanoma, head and neck, liver or kidney cancer.

The rearrangement links TRBV6-5 to TRBJ1-1, with unresolved D. The CDR3 totals 15 residues. Per the germline V gene, CDR1 is MNHEY and CDR2 is SVGAGI. V dropped 6 bases and J dropped 2 bases, with 16 bases sitting between them. The CDR3 protein is CASRLIQRRNTEAFF. As DNA, the CDR3 is TGTGCCAGCAGGCTCATTCAACGGAGAAACACTGAAGCTTTCTTT.

DNA of the CDR3: TGTGCCAGCAGCGCAGTAACTGACATAGGCGATGAGCAGTTCTTC. It codes for CASSAVTDIGDEQFF. The genes are TRBV7-9 and TRBJ2-1, with no clear D. Germline V lookup: CDR1 SEHNR, CDR2 FQNEAQ (reference sequence). V lost 5 bases and J lost 8, with 19 bases in between. This CDR3 is built from 15 residues. Full variable domain (remainder filled in from reference TRBV7-9 and TRBJ2-1): DTGVSQNPRHKITKRGQNVTFRCDPISEHNRLYWYRQTLGQGPEFLTYFQNEAQLEKSRLLSDRFSAERPKGSFSTLEIQRTEQGDSAMYLCASSAVTDIGDEQFFGPGTRLTVL.

The J gene is TRBJ2-5, the V gene TRBV4-3, with unresolved D. The CDR3 is 18 residues long. Trimming stripped 1 base from V and 2 bases from J, with 20 bases between. The germline gives CDR1 LGHNA, CDR2 YSLEER. The CDR3 is CASSQVATPDAWQETQYF. The CDR3 DNA follows: TGCGCCAGCAGCCAAGTAGCCACCCCGGACGCCTGGCAAGAGACCCAGTACTTC.

This chain links TRBV30 with TRBJ1-1; no clear D. The germline CDR1 and CDR2 sequences are GTSNPN and SVGIG (reference sequence). Trimming shortened V by 3 bases and J by 11 bases, and 13 bases separated the two germline ends. This CDR3 is 11 amino acids long. The chain's CDR3 is CAWREVATAFF. The DNA of the CDR3 is TGTGCCTGGAGGGAAGTTGCGACGGCTTTCTTT.

The J gene is TRBJ2-7, the V gene TRBV15; D gene ambiguous. The CDR3 loop spans 13 amino acids. Germline assignment: CDR1 LNHNV and CDR2 YYDKDF (reference sequence). Trimming cost V 4 bases and J 6 bases, with 13 bases left between them. CDR3 residues: CATSTPMGSEQYF. The CDR3, as DNA: TGTGCCACCAGCACTCCCATGGGTAGCGAGCAGTACTTC.

This clone was counted once. V usage is TRBV5-4 and J usage is TRBJ1-5; possible D gene TRBD1, 6 bases. V lost 4 bases and J 2 bases, leaving 13 bases between the germline ends. CDR3 size: 15 residues. Per the germline V gene, CDR1 is SGHNT and CDR2 is YYREEE (reference sequence). The CDR3 here is CASSLGGDRNQPQHF. DNA for the CDR3: TGTGCCAGCAGCCTCGGGGGCGATCGCAATCAGCCCCAGCATTTT. Drawing the rest from reference TRBV5-4 and TRBJ1-5, the complete variable domain is ETGVTQSPTHLIKTRGQQVTLRCSSQSGHNTVSWYQQALGQGPQFIFQYYREEENGRGNFPPRFSGLQFPNYSSELNVNALELDDSALYLCASSLGGDRNQPQHFGDGTRLSIL.

CDR3 sequence reads: CASRPRQGTDTQYF. CDR3 nucleotide sequence: TGTGCCAGCAGACCAAGACAGGGGACAGATACGCAGTATTTT. This chain links TRBV5-8 with TRBJ2-3; 8 nucleotides align to TRBD1. Looked up from germline, CDR1 is SGHTS and CDR2 is YDEGEE. Losses at the gene ends were 5 bases for V and 3 bases for J; bases not matched to a gene: 5. The CDR3 is 14 amino acids.

The genes are TRBV5-4 and TRBJ2-2; D not resolved. The germline gives CDR1 SGHNT, CDR2 YYREEE (reference sequence). The CDR3 covers 15 residues. With 4 bases removed from V and 4 bases from J, the gap between germline ends came to 14 bases. CDR3 loop: CASSRPPPVTGELFF. CDR3 nucleotide sequence: TGTGCCAGCAGCCGCCCCCCGCCGGTCACCGGGGAGCTGTTTTTT. The full variable domain, with the rest looked up from reference TRBV5-4 and TRBJ2-2, is ETGVTQSPTHLIKTRGQQVTLRCSSQSGHNTVSWYQQALGQGPQFIFQYYREEENGRGNFPPRFSGLQFPNYSSELNVNALELDDSALYLCASSRPPPVTGELFFGEGSRLTVL.

The chain uses TRBV30 and TRBJ2-6, with a possible D match to TRBD1 (6 bases). This CDR3 comprises 22 residues. The germline CDR1 and CDR2 sequences are GTSNPN and SVGIG (reference sequence). V was pared by 0 bases and J by 2 bases, with 29 bases between. CDR3 in DNA: TGTGCCTGGAGTGTACTAAGGACAGCGCTTAAGTCGCCGAGGGCTGGGGCCAACGTCCTGACTTTC. This encodes CAWSVLRTALKSPRAGANVLTF.

The chain recombines TRBV15 with TRBJ2-5; 9 bases align to TRBD2. Germline trimming cut 9 bases from V and 3 bases from J; bases unmatched to any gene: 8. Per the germline V gene, CDR1 is LNHNV and CDR2 is YYDKDF (reference sequence). The CDR3 has 14 residues. The DNA of the CDR3 is TGTGCCACGGGGGCGGGAGGGACTGAAGAGACCCAGTACTTC. This translates into CATGAGGTEETQYF.

This clone was detected a few times. V usage is TRBV4-1 and J usage is TRBJ2-3; 8 bases fit TRBD1. Germline-derived CDR1 and CDR2 are MGHRA and YSYEKL. V was pared by 4 bases and J by 4 bases, with 10 bases of the junction left unmatched. This CDR3 is built from 16 residues. DNA of the CDR3: TGCGCCAGCAGCCTCCAACCGGGACAGGTATCAGATACGCAGTATTTT. Translation gives CASSLQPGQVSDTQYF.

This clone showed up just once. The rearrangement joins TRBV7-2 to TRBJ2-2, with 7 bases matching TRBD1. In germline, CDR1 is SGHTA, CDR2 FQGNSA. This CDR3 is 15 amino acids long. V lost 3 bases to trimming and J lost 4 bases; unmatched junction nucleotides: 5. The CDR3 loop reads CASSLNRGTTGELFF. The CDR3 DNA follows: TGTGCCAGCAGCTTGAACAGGGGAACCACCGGGGAGCTGTTTTTT.

The sample holds a few counts of this clone. The chain carries TRBV30 and TRBJ1-1; tentative D call: TRBD1 (5 bases). Germline lookup yields CDR1 GTSNPN and CDR2 SVGIG (reference sequence). The CDR3 is 13 amino acids. V lost 2 bases, J lost 4 bases, and 11 bases lay in between. The CDR3 here is CAWSTRQGTEAFF. CDR3 coding DNA: TGTGCCTGGAGTACTAGGCAGGGCACTGAAGCTTTCTTT.

The chain combines TRBV13 with TRBJ1-2; 8 bases match TRBD1. Germline V gives CDR1 PRHDT, CDR2 FYEKMQ (reference sequence). V dropped 5 bases and J dropped 6; count of bases not matched to a gene: 11. The CDR3 loop spans 15 amino acids. DNA of the CDR3: TGTGCCAGCAGCCCGAGACAGGGGAGGAATCATGGCTACACCTTC. It is translated as CASSPRQGRNHGYTF.

In this sample, this clone turned up once. The V call is TRBV5-1, the J call TRBJ1-5; D remains ambiguous. The V end was cut by 2 bases, the J end by 6 bases, with 9 bases between. CDR1 and CDR2 (germline): SGHRS, YFSETQ. This CDR3 spans 13 amino acids. DNA for the CDR3: TGCGCCAGCAGCTTTGAGGGTTCTCAGCCCCAGCATTTT. Translated, it gives CASSFEGSQPQHF.

The rearrangement links TRBV4-3 to TRBJ2-1; the match to TRBD2 covers 9 bases. CDR1 and CDR2 (germline): LGHNA, YSLEER. J gave up 0 bases and V 1 base, and 7 bases lay outside the gene matches. The CDR3 consists of 18 residues. The CDR3 region has the DNA TGCGCCAGCAGCCAAGCTGGTGGCGGGAGGGCCTCCTACAATGAGCAGTTCTTC. It codes for CASSQAGGGRASYNEQFF.

The J gene is TRBJ2-2, the V gene TRBV18; D remains unclear. Germline V gene lookup returns CDR1 KGHSH and CDR2 LQKENI. V shed 2 bases and J shed 3 bases, with 4 bases lying between them. CDR3 length equals 13 residues. The CDR3 sequence: CASSPKYTGELFF. The CDR3 region has the DNA TGTGCCAGCTCACCAAAGTACACCGGGGAGCTGTTTTTT.

DNA for the CDR3: TGCAGCGTCGCAGATAAATCCTACTCACCCCTCCACTTT. As protein: CSVADKSYSPLHF. The rearrangement uses TRBV29-1 and TRBJ1-6; D is uncertain. CDR3 length equals 13 residues. Trimming took 6 bases from V and 10 from J, leaving 16 bases between them. Germline CDR1 SQVTM, CDR2 ANQGSEA.

The gene calls are TRBV6-1 and TRBJ1-6; 12 nucleotides align to TRBD1. The CDR3 consists of 17 residues. J gave up 7 bases and V 4 bases, and 8 bases lay outside the gene matches. Germline V gene data show CDR1 as MNHNS and CDR2 as SASEGT. The CDR3 nucleotides read TGTGCCAGCAGTGGCCCCGGGACAGGGGGCCGAAATTCACCCCTCCACTTT. Protein sequence: CASSGPGTGGRNSPLHF.

This rearrangement joins TRBV7-2 to TRBJ1-5; possibly TRBD1 for D (5 bases). The V and J ends lost 5 bases and 0 bases respectively, with 11 bases between them. This CDR3 has 15 residues. CDR1 is SGHTA and CDR2 is FQGNSA in the germline V gene. CDR3 sequence reads: CASSKVDNSNQPQHF. For the CDR3, the DNA is TGTGCCAGCAGCAAAGTGGACAATAGCAATCAGCCCCAGCATTTT.